What follows is one TCR beta chain and its context. Its matching antigen is unknown. TCRdb re-called the 5' RACE reads through MiXCR, storing one row per CDR3 protein. Seen here are about 890,000 distinct CDR3 sequences, 10% to 15% observed once, and the top ten hold about 1.5%. This specimen belongs to a study of identical twins. The germline V gene encodes CDR1 DFQATT and CDR2 SNEGSKA (reference sequence). The CDR3 spans 14 residues. The V end was cut by 5 bases, the J end by 4 bases, with 16 bases between. General observations from the study: The models systematically underestimated how much out-of-frame TCR alpha was shared in monozygotic twins. Twins' excess sharing was less marked for out-of-frame beta sequences.

These data also featured in a second study, about yellow fever vaccine responses in identical twins.

The sequencing input was PBMCs. The receptor's source is a young woman in good health. This chain uses TRBV20-1 with TRBJ2-3; possibly TRBD1 for D (5 bases). This chain's CDR3 is CSARRRGVSDTQYF. The CDR3 bases are TGCAGTGCTCGCAGAAGGGGTGTCTCAGATACGCAGTATTTT.